Shown below are 24 T cell receptor beta chains from a single sample sequenced in a study of response to subunit inactivated influenza vaccine. TCRdb independently ran MiXCR on the RT-PCR reads; one entry per CDR3 protein. The repertoire holds approximately 700,000 distinct CDR3 sequences, approximately 13% seen once, with around 6.5% in the top ten. This specimen consisted of PBMCs from blood, obtained approximately 15 days before vaccination. The receptor set was obtained from a man aged 45-65 years who received an inactivated influenza vaccine.

This chain links TRBV20-1 with TRBJ1-5; D ambiguous. Trimming left V 5 bases short and J 3 bases short, with 8 bases between. CDR3 length: 12 amino acids. Germline lookup yields CDR1 DFQATT and CDR2 SNEGSKA (reference sequence). This CDR3 is CSACTVNQPQHF. For the CDR3, the DNA is TGCAGTGCTTGTACAGTCAATCAGCCCCAGCATTTT.

This chain links TRBV10-3 with TRBJ2-1, with D maybe TRBD2 (6 bases). The CDR3 spans 15 residues. V was cut by 0 bases and J by 7 bases, with 13 bases left in between. Germline lookup yields CDR1 ENHRY and CDR2 SYGVKD. CDR3 sequence: CAISESFGSGNEQFF. In nucleotides, the CDR3 is TGTGCCATCAGTGAGTCGTTTGGGAGCGGGAATGAGCAGTTCTTC.

This CDR3 is CASSQETVNGPLHF. In DNA form, the CDR3 reads TGTGCCAGCAGCCAAGAAACGGTGAATGGGCCCCTCCACTTT. The chain joins TRBV14 to TRBJ1-6, with no clear D. The CDR3 loop spans 14 amino acids. CDR1 is SGHDN and CDR2 is FVKESK in the germline V gene. V was clipped by 0 bases and J by 13 bases, with 13 bases between them.

The V gene is TRBV20-1, the J gene TRBJ2-4; D possibly uses TRBD1 or TRBD2 (5 bases each). CDR3 length: 13 amino acids. The germline V and J ends were trimmed by 6 bases and 9 bases, with 18 bases remaining between them. The germline gives CDR1 DFQATT, CDR2 SNEGSKA (reference sequence). The CDR3 spells CSAEGQGALIQYF. In DNA, the CDR3 is TGCAGTGCCGAGGGTCAGGGTGCACTCATTCAGTACTTC.

This clonotype was picked up many times. J is TRBJ2-5 and V is TRBV7-8, with TRBD2 as a possible D gene (5 bases). The ends were cut back, 1 base at V and 2 bases at J, with 14 bases in the middle. Per germline, CDR1 SGHVS and CDR2 FQNEAQ. The CDR3 has 16 amino acids. The CDR3 coding sequence is TGTGCCAGCAGCTTAGAGGCTAGCTACGTTCAAGAGACCCAGTACTTC. Amino acids: CASSLEASYVQETQYF.

The chain carries TRBV18 and TRBJ2-2; 10 bases fit TRBD2. Losses at the gene ends were 5 bases for V and 1 base for J; bases not matched to a gene: 4. The length of the CDR3 is 16 residues. Per the germline V gene, CDR1 is KGHSH and CDR2 is LQKENI. Here the CDR3 reads CASSSGLALNTGELFF. CDR3 nucleotide sequence: TGTGCCAGCTCATCGGGACTAGCGCTGAACACCGGGGAGCTGTTTTTT.

In this sample, this clonotype turned up a few times. The J gene is TRBJ2-7, the V gene TRBV9; TRBD1 aligns across 8 bases. Per the germline V gene, CDR1 is SGDLS and CDR2 is YYNGEE. After removal of 2 bases from V and 1 base from J, the junction contained 2 bases not matched to a gene. This CDR3 contains 14 residues. The CDR3 nucleotides are TGTGCCAGCAGCGTGACAGGGGAGTCCTACGAGCAGTACTTC. Translation: CASSVTGESYEQYF. The full variable domain, completed using reference TRBV9 and TRBJ2-7, is DSGVTQTPKHLITATGQRVTLRCSPRSGDLSVYWYQQSLDQGLQFLIQYYNGEERAKGNILERFSAQQFPDLHSELNLSSLELGDSALYFCASSVTGESYEQYFGPGTRLTVT.

This clonotype was found many times. This chain joins TRBV4-1 and TRBJ2-3, with unresolved D. Germline CDR1 is MGHRA and CDR2 is YSYEKL. The CDR3 runs 15 residues. V was shortened by 1 base and J by 1 base, with 9 bases between the two germline ends. The CDR3 is CASSQVATRTDTQYF. Written as DNA, the CDR3 is TGCGCCAGCAGCCAAGTAGCTACCCGCACAGATACGCAGTATTTT.

The table lists this clonotype with a few counts. This chain joins TRBV7-2 and TRBJ1-2, with 9 bases fitting TRBD1. The CDR3 contains 14 residues. The J segment lost 4 bases and the V segment lost 3 bases, leaving 3 bases of the junction unmatched. From germline, CDR1 is SGHTA and CDR2 FQGNSA. CDR3 protein: CASSFDRGAYGYTF. CDR3 nucleotide sequence: TGTGCCAGCAGCTTTGACAGGGGGGCCTATGGCTACACCTTC.

The table lists this clonotype with many counts. This chain uses TRBV12-3 or TRBV12-4 with TRBJ2-2; D could derive from TRBD1 or TRBD2 (5 bases each). V was shortened by 3 bases and J by 1 base, with 6 bases between the two germline ends. The CDR3 consists of 14 residues. Written as DNA, the CDR3 is TGTGCCAGCAGTTTTGGGGGGAACACCGGGGAGCTGTTTTTT. Protein sequence: CASSFGGNTGELFF.

The rearrangement uses TRBV20-1 and TRBJ2-7; 13 bases are shared with TRBD2. After removal of 2 bases from V and 11 bases from J, the junction contained 12 bases not matched to a gene. The CDR3 totals 15 residues. CDR1 is DFQATT and CDR2 is SNEGSKA in the germline V gene (reference sequence). The CDR3: CSARPFGVGLAGEYF. The CDR3 DNA reads TGCAGTGCTAGACCCTTTGGGGTTGGACTAGCGGGGGAGTACTTC.

V is TRBV6-2 or TRBV6-3 and J is TRBJ2-6; D may be TRBD1 or TRBD2 (5 bases each). The CDR3 sequence is 20 residues long. CDR1 MNHEY and CDR2 SVGEGT come from the germline V gene. Trimming stripped 2 bases from V and 0 bases from J, with 20 bases between. For the CDR3, the DNA is TGTGCCAGCAGTTACCCCCCAAGAGGGGTCGCCTTCTCTGGGGCCAACGTCCTGACTTTC. This sequence encodes CASSYPPRGVAFSGANVLTF.

This clonotype was counted at least ten times. The gene calls are TRBV6-5 and TRBJ2-2; possible D gene TRBD1, 7 bases. The CDR3 consists of 16 residues. Germline CDR1 MNHEY, CDR2 SVGAGI. The germline V and J ends were trimmed by 4 bases and 2 bases, with 14 bases remaining between them. CDR3 sequence (DNA): TGTGCCAGCAGTTCCCCCCAGGGGGGAAACACCGGGGAGCTGTTTTTT. Protein: CASSSPQGGNTGELFF.

This clonotype was counted between two and nine times. V and J are TRBV12-3 or TRBV12-4 and TRBJ2-3, with 8 nucleotides matching TRBD1. This CDR3 has 16 residues. V was pared by 5 bases and J by 2 bases, with 9 bases of the junction left unmatched. In DNA, the CDR3 is TGTGCCAGCAGTGGACAGGGAAGGGTCTCCACAGATACGCAGTATTTT. It is translated as CASSGQGRVSTDTQYF.

Ten or more counts support this clonotype. V and J are TRBV7-9 and TRBJ2-2, with D uncertain. The germline V gene encodes CDR1 SEHNR and CDR2 FQNEAQ (reference sequence). The CDR3 has 13 residues. The V and J ends lost 5 bases and 7 bases respectively, with 11 bases between them. CDR3 region: CASSAQRIGELFF. The CDR3 bases are TGTGCCAGCAGCGCCCAAAGGATCGGGGAGCTGTTTTTT.

This rearrangement joins TRBV5-1 to TRBJ1-1; D gene ambiguous. V gave up 3 bases and J gave up 0 bases, with 12 bases separating them. Germline-derived CDR1 and CDR2 are SGHRS and YFSETQ. The CDR3 has 15 residues. The CDR3 here is CASSWVLGVNTEAFF. The CDR3 bases are TGCGCCAGCAGCTGGGTTTTGGGAGTGAACACTGAAGCTTTCTTT.

V gene TRBV7-9 combines with J gene TRBJ2-5; perhaps D is TRBD1 or TRBD2 (6 bases each). The CDR3 loop spans 16 amino acids. The V and J ends lost 1 base and 3 bases respectively, with 15 bases between them. Germline V gene sequence: CDR1 SEHNR, CDR2 FQNEAQ (reference sequence). CDR3 bases: TGTGCCAGCAGCTTAGAGCGGGTCAGGGGAAAAGAGACCCAGTACTTC. It yields the protein CASSLERVRGKETQYF.

In its sample, this clonotype was seen a few times. This sequence joins TRBV9 and TRBJ2-6, with no clear D. V lost 2 bases to trimming and J lost 1 base, with 16 bases between them. Germline-derived CDR1 and CDR2 are SGDLS and YYNGEE. The CDR3 covers 18 residues. The chain's CDR3 is CASSVMPGLWSGANVLTF. CDR3 in DNA: TGTGCCAGCAGCGTGATGCCGGGTCTCTGGTCTGGGGCCAACGTCCTGACTTTC. Complete variable domain (other parts from reference TRBV9 and TRBJ2-6): DSGVTQTPKHLITATGQRVTLRCSPRSGDLSVYWYQQSLDQGLQFLIQYYNGEERAKGNILERFSAQQFPDLHSELNLSSLELGDSALYFCASSVMPGLWSGANVLTFGAGSRLTVL.

This clonotype was recorded a few times. This chain connects TRBV6-5 to TRBJ1-1; no clear D. V was cut by 2 bases and J by 0 bases, with 4 bases left in between. Germline CDR1 reads MNHEY; CDR2 reads SVGAGI. The CDR3 is 13 amino acids. CDR3 in amino acids: CASSYKMNTEAFF. CDR3 in DNA: TGTGCCAGCAGTTACAAGATGAACACTGAAGCTTTCTTT.

This clonotype was detected only once. The V and J genes are TRBV12-3 or TRBV12-4 and TRBJ2-7; TRBD1 aligns across 9 bases. The V and J ends lost 0 bases and 6 bases, in that order; junction bases with no gene match: 9. The CDR3 contains 16 residues. The CDR3 sequence is CASSLASSGTGREQYF. The CDR3 coding sequence is TGTGCCAGCAGTTTAGCTTCCTCCGGGACAGGGCGCGAGCAGTACTTC.

This clonotype turned up a few times. J is TRBJ2-7 and V is TRBV7-2; TRBD1 might be the D (6 bases). V lost 2 bases, J lost 3 bases, and 14 bases lay in between. The CDR3 sequence is 15 residues long. In germline, CDR1 is SGHTA, CDR2 FQGNSA. The CDR3 coding sequence is TGTGCCAGCAGCTTAAGACTTGGACAGAACTACGAGCAGTACTTC. It translates to CASSLRLGQNYEQYF. Supplemented by reference TRBV7-2 and TRBJ2-7, the full variable domain reads GAGVSQSPSNKVTEKGKDVELRCDPISGHTALYWYRQSLGQGLEFLIYFQGNSAPDKSGLPSDRFSAERTGGSVSTLTIQRTQQEDSAVYLCASSLRLGQNYEQYFGPGTRLTVT.

The V and J genes are TRBV7-2 and TRBJ2-5, with 8 positions matching TRBD2. V lost 5 bases and J lost 5; bases outside the gene matches: 13. This CDR3 has 16 residues. Germline CDR1 and CDR2: SGHTA and FQGNSA. The CDR3 is CASSTKSRGARETQYF. The CDR3 nucleotides are TGTGCCAGCAGCACAAAATCGCGGGGGGCGCGGGAGACCCAGTACTTC. The whole variable domain, filled in from reference TRBV7-2 and TRBJ2-5, reads GAGVSQSPSNKVTEKGKDVELRCDPISGHTALYWYRQSLGQGLEFLIYFQGNSAPDKSGLPSDRFSAERTGGSVSTLTIQRTQQEDSAVYLCASSTKSRGARETQYFGPGTRLLVL.

This clonotype was seen many times. The CDR3 bases are TGCGCCAGCAGCCAAGTCGTCGTACAGAACAATGAGCAGTTCTTC. Its translation: CASSQVVVQNNEQFF. The J gene is TRBJ2-1, the V gene TRBV4-3; no clear D gene. The CDR3 spans 15 residues. Trimming took off 1 base at V and 5 bases at J, with 12 bases between the two ends. Per the germline V gene, CDR1 is LGHNA and CDR2 is YSLEER.

The J gene is TRBJ2-3, the V gene TRBV12-3 or TRBV12-4; D gene ambiguous. The CDR3 runs 16 residues. V was cut by 7 bases and J by 0 bases, with 17 bases left in between. CDR3 nucleotides: TGTGCCAGCACCTGGGTAGGGAAGGAAAGCACAGATACGCAGTATTTT. Its translation: CASTWVGKESTDTQYF.